This T cell receptor beta chain was sequenced during a study of persistence of HIV-infected CD4 T cells. Regarding the study as a whole: TCRbeta richness was lower in CMV- and Gag-responding cells than in anti-CD3/anti-CD28-responding cells. Degenerate expanded CDR3beta sequences were enriched among CMV- and Gag-responding cells.

The immunoSEQ assay was version 4, run in survey mode. This table comes from immunoSEQ multiplex PCR, and its TCRdb copy is limited to in-frame clones, with some not included. The sample yields 36,000 or so clones, 80% to 85% seen once. Cells were stimulated with overlapping HIV-1 Gag 15-mer peptides. Memory cells lacking CD40L and CD69 with high CD45RO were sorted. Inclusion required CMV-positive serology and CD4+ counts above 400 cells/uL. A roughly 20-hour stimulation of CD8-depleted PBMCs used anti-CD28/CD49d costimulation, CD40-blocking antibody and enfuvirtide. In regard to this clone: Its antigen is not known.

The sequence was obtained from an adult with HIV. The donor label of this sample is uncertain. The sample was cultured CD4+ T cells from PBMCs, taken from a patient who received antiretroviral therapy.

CDR3 in amino acids: CASSSPDTFNQPQHF. In DNA, the CDR3 is TGTGCCAGCAGCTCACCAGATACCTTCAATCAGCCCCAGCATTTT. V gene TRBV7-2 combines with J gene TRBJ1-5; D is unresolved. The CDR3 totals 15 residues. The V and J ends lost 4 bases and 3 bases respectively, with 13 bases between them. Germline values: CDR1 SGHTA, CDR2 FQGNSA. Drawing the rest from reference TRBV7-2 and TRBJ1-5, the complete variable domain is GAGVSQSPSNKVTEKGKDVELRCDPISGHTALYWYRQSLGQGLEFLIYFQGNSAPDKSGLPSDRFSAERTGGSVSTLTIQRTQQEDSAVYLCASSSPDTFNQPQHFGDGTRLSIL.